The source of this T cell receptor beta chain is a study of blood T cell repertoires in COVID-19. Study background: T cells, B-cell-depleted T cells, or PBMCs supplied cDNA or gDNA.

Original processing methods: Counts of nucleated cells, estimated from reference gene primer amplification, were obtained. Using immunoSEQ multiplex PCR, the repertoire was profiled, and TCRdb retains in-frame clones only, with some absent. V and J calls plus clone size are reproduced from that table; the DNA served to infer D and trimming. The repertoire has some 270,000 clones, approximately 85% of them found once; the top ten carry approximately 4.2%. The CDR3 covers 15 residues. Per the germline V gene, CDR1 is ENHRY and CDR2 is SYGVKD. Trimming cost V 2 bases and J 0 bases; bases outside gene matches: 3.

The source of this sequence is a woman aged 25-40 years who had recovered from COVID-19. Sequenced material: PBMCs or T cells enriched from blood (not recorded which). The genes are TRBV10-3 and TRBJ2-7, with 8 bases that match TRBD1. The CDR3 sequence is CAISEGDRSSYEQYF. In DNA, the CDR3 is TGTGCCATCAGTGAGGGGGACAGGAGCTCCTACGAGCAGTACTTC.